This TCR beta chain was captured by sequencing in a study of CD8 T cells in Susac syndrome. Random hexamers were used to reverse transcribe the RNA input (0.5 to 1 ug). A single record per CDR3 protein comes from TCRdb applying MiXCR to the immunoSEQ multiplex PCR reads. The repertoire holds some 77,000 distinct CDR3 sequences, with about 93% as singletons. Sequencing input: CD4+ T cells from PBMCs. This sequence originates from a human donor with Susac syndrome.

Written as DNA, the CDR3 is TGTGCCACCAGCAGAGCGAGTAGCAATCAGCCCCAGCATTTT. Its protein product is CATSRASSNQPQHF. The chain uses TRBV15 and TRBJ1-5; D unclear. The CDR3 runs to 14 residues. With 1 base removed from V and 0 bases from J, the gap between germline ends came to 4 bases. Per germline, CDR1 LNHNV and CDR2 YYDKDF (reference sequence).